One and the same sample provided the 14 T cell receptor beta chains below, sequenced in a study of graft-versus-host responses after intestinal transplantation. Their antigens remain unidentified. Clones were sequenced by immunoSEQ multiplex PCR, and TCRdb holds only the in-frame ones, with some missing. This sample yields about 92,000 clones, of which just over 90% are seen a single time; 5.5% to 7% belongs to the top ten. This specimen consisted of unstimulated CD8+ T cells sorted from spleen or lymph node cells, obtained before intestinal transplant. Receptors originate from a human donor who received an intestinal transplant.

This chain connects TRBV5-4 to TRBJ1-1, with a weak D call TRBD1 (5 bases). CDR1 SGHNT and CDR2 YYREEE come from the germline V gene (reference sequence). Deletions cut 4 bases from V and 0 bases from J, with 19 bases between. The length of the CDR3 is 17 residues. CDR3 sequence (DNA): TGTGCCAGCAGCCTAGCCCCCGGACACGTCCTGAACACTGAAGCTTTCTTT. Its translation: CASSLAPGHVLNTEAFF.

The rearrangement uses TRBV4-1 and TRBJ1-2; TRBD1 matches at 8 bases. V dropped 4 bases and J dropped 4; count of bases not matched to a gene: 8. Germline CDR1 and CDR2: MGHRA and YSYEKL. The CDR3 is made up of 15 amino acids. CDR3 amino acids: CASSPWTGWTYGYTF. DNA for the CDR3: TGCGCCAGCAGCCCCTGGACAGGGTGGACCTATGGCTACACCTTC.

DNA of the CDR3: TGCGCCAGCAGCTCTGCTAGCGGGGGGATGTCAGGAGAGACCCAGTACTTC. It is translated as CASSSASGGMSGETQYF. This chain connects TRBV5-1 to TRBJ2-5; 11 nucleotides align to TRBD2. V trimming: 3 bases; J trimming: 4 bases; junction bases outside the gene matches: 11. The CDR3 covers 17 residues. The germline V gene has CDR1 SGHRS and CDR2 YFSETQ.

In DNA form, the CDR3 reads TGTGCCAGCAGCCAGACACTGGGGGCCGGGGATACGCAGTATTTT. It yields the protein CASSQTLGAGDTQYF. The gene calls are TRBV4-2 and TRBJ2-3; a possible D gene is TRBD1 (6 bases). Germline V gene sequence: CDR1 LGHNA, CDR2 YNFKEQ. Trimming took off 3 bases at V and 6 bases at J, with 16 bases between the two ends. The CDR3 extends over 15 amino acids.

The V gene is TRBV6-5, the J gene TRBJ2-7, with D possibly TRBD2 on 5 matching bases. CDR3 length equals 13 residues. V lost 5 bases to trimming and J lost 2 bases, with 10 bases between them. From germline, CDR1 is MNHEY and CDR2 SVGAGI. This CDR3 reads CASSEADPYEQYF. In DNA, the CDR3 is TGTGCCAGCAGTGAAGCGGATCCCTACGAGCAGTACTTC.

J is TRBJ2-7 and V is TRBV28; D might be TRBD1 (6 bases). The CDR3 is 18 amino acids. The V end was cut by 2 bases, the J end by 0 bases, with 20 bases between. Germline V gene sequence: CDR1 MDHEN, CDR2 SYDVKM. Here the CDR3 reads CASSLAPGTPSNSYEQYF. CDR3 nucleotide sequence: TGTGCCAGCAGTTTAGCCCCCGGGACACCATCCAACTCCTACGAGCAGTACTTC.

This chain joins TRBV5-1 and TRBJ2-3, with TRBD2 matching 8 bases. The CDR3 has 15 amino acids. From germline, CDR1 is SGHRS and CDR2 YFSETQ. The J segment lost 1 base and the V segment lost 0 bases, leaving 1 base of the junction unmatched. Written as DNA, the CDR3 is TGCGCCAGCAGCTTGGATAGCGGGGGCACAGATACGCAGTATTTT. Translating it yields CASSLDSGGTDTQYF.

This clone has a single count. The chain has TRBV6-5 and TRBJ2-7; D assignment may be TRBD1 or TRBD2 (5 bases each). The CDR3 is 13 amino acids. CDR1 and CDR2 from the germline V gene are MNHEY and SVGAGI. V was pared by 6 bases and J by 3 bases, with 12 bases between. The DNA of the CDR3 is TGTGCCAGCAGCCCCGGGACCGACTACGAGCAGTACTTC. Translation: CASSPGTDYEQYF.

The chain couples TRBV6-5 to TRBJ2-7, with 7 bases that match TRBD2. V lost 2 bases and J lost 3; bases outside the gene matches: 4. This CDR3 contains 14 residues. CDR1 and CDR2 from the germline V gene are MNHEY and SVGAGI. In nucleotides, the CDR3 is TGTGCCAGCAGTTACCTAGCGGAAAACTACGAGCAGTACTTC. Translated, it gives CASSYLAENYEQYF.

This clone was recorded only once. V is TRBV5-1 and J is TRBJ2-7, with 12 bases lining up with TRBD2. Germline V lookup: CDR1 SGHRS, CDR2 YFSETQ. V dropped 2 bases and J dropped 5; count of bases not matched to a gene: 11. The CDR3 contains 17 residues. CDR3: CASSLRFGLAGIHEQYF. In DNA form, the CDR3 reads TGCGCCAGCAGCTTACGTTTTGGACTAGCGGGAATCCACGAGCAGTACTTC.

The chain carries TRBV7-9 and TRBJ1-1; 8 nucleotides align to TRBD1. The J segment lost 2 bases and the V segment lost 5 bases, leaving 7 bases of the junction unmatched. The CDR3 has 15 residues. CDR1 is SEHNR and CDR2 is FQNEAQ in the germline V gene (reference sequence). CDR3 DNA sequence: TGTGCCAGCAGCGGCGGACAGGGTGTCAACACTGAAGCTTTCTTT. It codes for CASSGGQGVNTEAFF.

V is TRBV10-2 and J is TRBJ2-1; unclear D gene. V was shortened by 8 bases and J by 5 bases, with 10 bases between the two germline ends. Per germline, CDR1 WSHSY and CDR2 SAAADI. This CDR3 contains 12 residues. This chain's CDR3 is CASRAPHNEQFF. The CDR3 coding sequence is TGCGCCAGCCGCGCCCCTCACAATGAGCAGTTCTTC.

The CDR3 nucleotides are TGTGCCAGCAGCTCAACGATTGACTTGGCTGAAGCTTTCTTT. Its translation is CASSSTIDLAEAFF. This chain connects TRBV5-4 to TRBJ1-1; D is unresolved. Trimming left V 3 bases short and J 6 bases short, with 15 bases between. Germline CDR1 and CDR2: SGHNT and YYREEE (reference sequence). This CDR3 contains 14 residues.

The chain employs TRBV10-2 and TRBJ2-2; D is perhaps TRBD2 (6 bases). Trimming cost V 10 bases and J 4 bases, with 22 bases left between them. From germline, CDR1 is WSHSY and CDR2 SAAADI. The CDR3 loop spans 16 amino acids. The CDR3 sequence is CATTRTITSSTGELFF. For the CDR3, the DNA is TGCGCCACGACCCGAACCATAACTAGCTCCACCGGGGAGCTGTTTTTT.